This T cell receptor (beta chain) originates from a study of cytomegalovirus exposure and HLA in healthy donors. Regarding the study as a whole: Sequencing probably produced one cluster of sequence variants that were highly shared.

The primer mix had 60 Vbeta and 13 Jbeta primers. The protocol was immunoSEQ multiplex PCR, while the TCRdb copy is restricted to in-frame clones and leaves out a portion. This specimen shows around 140,000 clones; the ten leading clones hold approximately 1.5%. Deletions cut 4 bases from V and 0 bases from J, with 22 bases between. CDR3 length: 19 amino acids. Germline V CDR1 and CDR2: SGHAT, FQNNGV. About this clone: Its antigen is not known.

The material sequenced was PBMCs. The TCR comes from a woman aged 40 to 50 in good health and CMV-seronegative. The chain combines TRBV11-2 with TRBJ2-1, with D tentatively TRBD2 (6 bases). The CDR3 sequence is CASSSLGSGTGSSYNEQFF. In DNA, the CDR3 is TGTGCCAGCAGCTCCCTAGGAAGTGGGACCGGGAGCTCCTACAATGAGCAGTTCTTC.